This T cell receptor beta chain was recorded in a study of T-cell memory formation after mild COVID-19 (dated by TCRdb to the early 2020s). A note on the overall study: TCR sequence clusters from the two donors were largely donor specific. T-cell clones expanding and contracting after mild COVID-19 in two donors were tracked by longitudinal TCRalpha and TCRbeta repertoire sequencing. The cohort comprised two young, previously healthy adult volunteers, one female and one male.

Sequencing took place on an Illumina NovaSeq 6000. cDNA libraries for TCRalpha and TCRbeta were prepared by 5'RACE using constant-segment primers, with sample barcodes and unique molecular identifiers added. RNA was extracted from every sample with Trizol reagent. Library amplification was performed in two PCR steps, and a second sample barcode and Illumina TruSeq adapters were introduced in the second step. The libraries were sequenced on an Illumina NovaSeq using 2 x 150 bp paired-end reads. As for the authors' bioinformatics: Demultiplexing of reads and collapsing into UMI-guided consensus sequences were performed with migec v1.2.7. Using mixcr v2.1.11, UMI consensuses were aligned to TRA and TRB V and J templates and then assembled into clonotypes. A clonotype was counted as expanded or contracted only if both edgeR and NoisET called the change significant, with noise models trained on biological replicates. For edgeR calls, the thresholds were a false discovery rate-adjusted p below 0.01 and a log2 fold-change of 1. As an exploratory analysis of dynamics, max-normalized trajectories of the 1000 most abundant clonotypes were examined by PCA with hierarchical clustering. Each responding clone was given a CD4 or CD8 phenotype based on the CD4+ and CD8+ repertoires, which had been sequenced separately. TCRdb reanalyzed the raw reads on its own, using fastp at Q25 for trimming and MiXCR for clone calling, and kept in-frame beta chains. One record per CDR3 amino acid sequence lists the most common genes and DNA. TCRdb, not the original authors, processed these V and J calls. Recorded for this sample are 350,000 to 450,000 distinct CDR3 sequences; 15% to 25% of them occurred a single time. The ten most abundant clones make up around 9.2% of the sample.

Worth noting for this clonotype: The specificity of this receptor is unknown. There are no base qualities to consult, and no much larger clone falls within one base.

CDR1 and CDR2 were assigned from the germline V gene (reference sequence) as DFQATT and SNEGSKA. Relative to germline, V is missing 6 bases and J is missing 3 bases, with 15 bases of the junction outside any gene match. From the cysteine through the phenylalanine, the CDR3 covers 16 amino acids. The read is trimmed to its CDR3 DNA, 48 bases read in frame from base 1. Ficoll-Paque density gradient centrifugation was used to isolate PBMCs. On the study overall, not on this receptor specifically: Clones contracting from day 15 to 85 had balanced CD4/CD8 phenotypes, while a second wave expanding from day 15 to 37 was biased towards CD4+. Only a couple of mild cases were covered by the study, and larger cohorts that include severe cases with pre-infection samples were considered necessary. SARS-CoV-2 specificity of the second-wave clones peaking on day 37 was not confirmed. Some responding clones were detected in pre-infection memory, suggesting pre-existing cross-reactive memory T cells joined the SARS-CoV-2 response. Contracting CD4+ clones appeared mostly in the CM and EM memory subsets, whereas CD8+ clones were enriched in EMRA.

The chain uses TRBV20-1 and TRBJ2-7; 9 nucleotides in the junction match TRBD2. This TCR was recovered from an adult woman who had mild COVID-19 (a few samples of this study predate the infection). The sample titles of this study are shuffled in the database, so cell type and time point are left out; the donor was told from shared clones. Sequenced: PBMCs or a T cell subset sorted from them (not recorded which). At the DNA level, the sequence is TGCAGTGCCTATGAGAAAAGGGGGACTAGCCACTACGAGCAGTACTTC. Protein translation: CSAYEKRGTSHYEQYF.